These 4 T cell receptor beta chains originate from one sample sequenced in a study of vaccination effects on CD4 cells after COVID-19. Libraries were prepared by immunoSEQ multiplex PCR; TCRdb keeps only in-frame clonotypes and omits some of them. The sample holds about 31,000 clones, roughly four fifths seen once. Before any sequencing was done, the ViraFEST assay used viral peptide pools to expand antigen-specific CD4+ T cells. Subsequent to ten to eleven days of culture, CD4+ T cells were isolated. Either the BNT162b2 or mRNA-1273 vaccine was given to participants in two doses. No cognate antigen is known for these TCRs. The specimen comprised CD4+ T cells from PBMCs cultured with HCoV-229E spike peptides, sampled after COVID-19 vaccination. The receptors shown here come from a human donor who received a COVID-19 vaccine.

This clone showed up just a few times. This chain connects TRBV2 to TRBJ2-3; no definite D call. V was trimmed by 2 bases and J by 6 bases, leaving 6 bases between them. Looked up from germline, CDR1 is SNHLY and CDR2 is FYNNEI. CDR3 length: 12 residues. CDR3 loop: CASSEIEDTQYF. In DNA form, the CDR3 reads TGTGCCAGCAGTGAAATCGAGGATACGCAGTATTTT.

This clone was detected once. V and J are TRBV5-1 and TRBJ1-4; TRBD1 aligns across 10 bases. V lost 4 bases, J lost 0 bases, and 6 bases stayed unmatched. Germline lookup yields CDR1 SGHRS and CDR2 YFSETQ. The CDR3 has 17 amino acids. CDR3 nucleotide sequence: TGCGCCAGCAGCCCCGGACAGGGGGGACCAACTAATGAAAAACTGTTTTTT. Its translation is CASSPGQGGPTNEKLFF.

V gene TRBV20-1 combines with J gene TRBJ1-2, with D possibly matching TRBD1 (5 bases). V shed 2 bases and J shed 5 bases, with 6 bases lying between them. Germline loops: CDR1 DFQATT, CDR2 SNEGSKA (reference sequence). This CDR3 contains 11 residues. This CDR3 is CSARQGYGYTF. CDR3 nucleotide sequence: TGCAGTGCTAGACAGGGATATGGCTACACCTTC.

The chain employs TRBV5-1 and TRBJ2-2, with D perhaps matching TRBD2 (6 bases). Trimming took off 4 bases at V and 7 bases at J, with 14 bases between the two ends. The CDR3 is 14 residues long. Germline V gives CDR1 SGHRS, CDR2 YFSETQ. CDR3 in DNA: TGCGCCAGCAGCGGCGCGACTAGGTACGGGGAGCTGTTTTTT. Translated, it gives CASSGATRYGELFF.